Each of the 21 T cell receptor beta chains below was sequenced from the same sample in a study of regulatory T cells in long-lasting Graves disease (dated by TCRdb to the early 2020s). What this sample's time point label stands for: persistent/refractory GD, antithyroid drugs over 5 years with positive TRAb. For both TCR sequencing and RNA sequencing, RNA was extracted from PBMCs in TRIzol. Receptor libraries were prepared by multiplex PCR. Data came from an Illumina HiSeq 4000. TCR beta libraries were built with iRepertoire HTBI primers and Arm-PCR amplification of CDR3 regions. TCRdb cleaned the public reads at Q25 with fastp, built clones with MiXCR and kept in-frame beta chains. All rows with the same CDR3 protein become a single entry with the most common DNA and genes. The sample profile shows over 450,000 distinct CDR3 sequences; 20% to 25% of them were found once. The ten largest make up more than 6% of the sample.

The sample was peripheral blood mononuclear cells (PBMCs), taken when the disease was refractory, from a patient treated with antithyroid drugs. These receptors came from a female donor with Graves disease.

Of note for this clonotype: One end of the junction varies from germline; a read error may be responsible. V gene TRBV11-2 combines with J gene TRBJ2-5; 10 bases fit TRBD2. This CDR3 is built from 16 residues. CDR1 is SGHAT and CDR2 is FQNNGV in the germline V gene. The CDR3 coding sequence is TGTGCCAGCACCCCCGGCGGAGCGGGGGGGCGAGAGACCCAGCACTTC. This encodes CASTPGGAGGRETQHF.

At least ten counts were recorded for this clonotype. The chain couples TRBV7-2 to TRBJ1-1; D possibly corresponds to TRBD1 (6 bases). CDR1 is SGHTA and CDR2 is FQGNSA in the germline V gene. The CDR3 has 12 residues. V was trimmed by 5 bases and J by 5 bases, leaving 9 bases between them. The CDR3 sequence is CASSKGVTEAFF. The CDR3 bases are TGTGCCAGCAGCAAGGGGGTAACTGAAGCTTTCTTT.

This clonotype has more than one count but fewer than ten. The V call is TRBV6-1, the J call TRBJ1-5; 8 bases fit TRBD1. The CDR3 has 13 residues. With 10 bases clipped from V and 3 bases from J, the junction kept 5 bases outside the gene matches. CDR1 is MNHNS, CDR2 SASEGT, per germline. CDR3 nucleotide sequence: TGTGCCACCGTCAGGGGGCCCAATCAGCCCCAGCATTTT. It yields the protein CATVRGPNQPQHF.

The chain is built from TRBV19 and TRBJ2-2, with a tentative D call TRBD1 (7 bases). In germline, CDR1 is LNHDA, CDR2 SQIVND (reference sequence). V was shortened by 7 bases and J by 7 bases, with 19 bases between the two germline ends. The CDR3 is 15 residues long. The CDR3: CASMGGQFDLGELFF. CDR3 DNA sequence: TGTGCCAGTATGGGGGGACAGTTCGATCTCGGGGAGCTGTTTTTT.

This clonotype was seen repeatedly, ten times or more. The gene calls are TRBV2 and TRBJ2-5; 7 bases match TRBD1. The CDR3 covers 13 residues. Per germline, CDR1 SNHLY and CDR2 FYNNEI. V was pared by 8 bases and J by 1 base, with 4 bases of the junction left unmatched. This CDR3 reads CASPRDSQETQYF. CDR3 bases: TGTGCCAGCCCCCGGGACAGCCAAGAGACCCAGTACTTC. Using reference TRBV2 and TRBJ2-5 for the parts outside the CDR3, the full variable domain is EPEVTQTPSHQVTQMGQEVILRCVPISNHLYFYWYRQILGQKVEFLVSFYNNEISEKSEIFDDQFSVERPDGSNFTLKIRSTKLEDSAMYFCASPRDSQETQYFGPGTRLLVL.

This clonotype was seen at least ten times. V and J are TRBV13 and TRBJ2-7; 7 bases fit TRBD1. V was clipped by 7 bases and J by 1 base; unmatched bases: 7. This CDR3 region has 14 residues. CDR1 and CDR2 from the germline V gene are PRHDT and FYEKMQ (reference sequence). This CDR3 is CASTIQGLSYEQYF. For the CDR3, the DNA is TGTGCCAGCACCATACAGGGGTTATCCTACGAGCAGTACTTC.

The chain links TRBV28 to TRBJ1-1; D gene unclear. With 4 bases removed from V and 1 base from J, the gap between germline ends came to 13 bases. Germline V gives CDR1 MDHEN, CDR2 SYDVKM. The CDR3 spans 15 residues. CDR3: CASSYWEVWNTEAFF. DNA of the CDR3: TGTGCCAGCAGTTACTGGGAGGTTTGGAACACTGAAGCTTTCTTT.

About this clonotype: Being one base from a much bigger clone, this may be a read error. V gene TRBV6-1 combines with J gene TRBJ1-1; the D gene is possibly TRBD1 (5 bases). From germline, CDR1 is MNHNS and CDR2 SASEGT. V gave up 4 bases and J gave up 1 base, with 7 bases separating them. This CDR3 comprises 13 residues. The CDR3 protein is CASSGTQNTEAFF. CDR3 DNA: TGTGCCAGCAGTGGGACACAGAACACTGAAGCTTTCTTT.

On this clonotype: At one of its ends the junction is not consistent with the germline gene, which may arise from a read error. This sequence joins TRBV4-1 and TRBJ2-5, with D possibly being TRBD1 (5 bases). This CDR3 has 13 amino acids. Germline CDR1 reads MGHRA; CDR2 reads YSYEKL. The CDR3 coding sequence is TGCGCCAGCAGCCAAGATTTTTTCGGACATAGGCTTTTC. Translation gives CASSQDFFGHRLF.

This clonotype was detected only a few times. The V call is TRBV12-3 or TRBV12-4, the J call TRBJ1-1, with D unresolved. This CDR3 spans 13 amino acids. The V end lost 5 bases, the J end lost 3 bases, and 10 bases lay between the germline ends. The CDR3 coding sequence is TGTGCCAGCAGTCCTCAACACCACACTGAAGCTTTCTTT. As protein: CASSPQHHTEAFF.

This clonotype was seen many times. The J gene is TRBJ2-4, the V gene TRBV12-3 or TRBV12-4; TRBD2 aligns across 7 bases. Losses at the gene ends were 3 bases for V and 4 bases for J; bases not matched to a gene: 0. CDR3 length equals 13 residues. For the CDR3, the DNA is TGTGCCAGCAGTTTCGGGGGGAAAAACATTCAGTACTTC. It yields the protein CASSFGGKNIQYF.

This clonotype appeared a few times. This chain uses TRBV19 with TRBJ2-2; 13 nucleotides agree with TRBD2. The V and J ends lost 6 bases and 10 bases, in that order; junction bases with no gene match: 17. The CDR3 runs to 18 residues. Germline values: CDR1 LNHDA, CDR2 SQIVND (reference sequence). CDR3 coding DNA: TGTGCCAGTAGCCACGGGATCGGACTAGCGGGAGTTGGCGTGGAGCTGTTTTTT. Translation: CASSHGIGLAGVGVELFF.

The count of this clonotype is one. This chain links TRBV28 with TRBJ2-1; D might be TRBD2 (5 bases). In germline, CDR1 is MDHEN, CDR2 SYDVKM. There are 15 residues in the CDR3. V dropped 6 bases and J dropped 7 bases, with 19 bases sitting between them. CDR3 in amino acids: CASRHRTRRGNEQFF. CDR3 nucleotide sequence: TGTGCCAGCAGGCACCGGACCCGAAGAGGGAATGAGCAGTTCTTC. The full variable domain, completed using reference TRBV28 and TRBJ2-1, is DVKVTQSSRYLVKRTGEKVFLECVQDMDHENMFWYRQDPGLGLRLIYFSYDVKMKEKGDIPEGYSVSREKKERFSLILESASTNQTSMYLCASRHRTRRGNEQFFGPGTRLTVL.

The rearrangement links TRBV13 to TRBJ2-1; a possible D gene is TRBD2 (6 bases). V lost 3 bases, J lost 3 bases, and 9 bases lay in between. The CDR3 totals 14 residues. Germline lookup yields CDR1 PRHDT and CDR2 FYEKMQ (reference sequence). In nucleotides, the CDR3 is TGTGCCAGCAGCTTGCGGGACGTCTACAATGAGCAGTTCTTC. It encodes CASSLRDVYNEQFF. Full variable domain (remainder filled in from reference TRBV13 and TRBJ2-1): AAGVIQSPRHLIKEKRETATLKCYPIPRHDTVYWYQQGPGQDPQFLISFYEKMQSDKGSIPDRFSAQQFSDYHSELNMSSLELGDSALYFCASSLRDVYNEQFFGPGTRLTVL.

The genes are TRBV4-1 and TRBJ2-2, with D perhaps given as TRBD1 or TRBD2 (5 bases each). Trimming pared 3 bases from V and 4 bases from J, leaving 9 bases between. This CDR3 comprises 14 residues. Germline CDR1 and CDR2: MGHRA and YSYEKL. CDR3 in DNA: TGCGCCAGCAGCCAGGGGACCATCACCGGGGAGCTGTTTTTT. Amino acids: CASSQGTITGELFF.

This clonotype was recorded a few times. This chain joins TRBV30 and TRBJ1-1; perhaps TRBD1 as D (6 bases). CDR3 length: 13 amino acids. Trimming took off 0 bases at V and 7 bases at J, with 12 bases between the two ends. Germline assignment: CDR1 GTSNPN and CDR2 SVGIG (reference sequence). CDR3 residues: CAWSVNREFEAFF. CDR3 DNA: TGTGCCTGGAGTGTAAACAGGGAATTTGAAGCTTTCTTT.

The chain has TRBV6-2 or TRBV6-3 and TRBJ1-6, with D uncertain. Germline CDR1 and CDR2: MNHEY and SVGEGT. The V gene lost 6 bases and the J gene lost 9 bases, with 15 bases spanning the gap. The length of the CDR3 is 14 residues. CDR3 sequence (DNA): TGTGCCAGCAGGATACAGTGGGTGCTTTCACCCCTCCACTTT. Amino acid sequence: CASRIQWVLSPLHF.

The table lists this clonotype with many counts. The genes are TRBV28 and TRBJ1-4, with no clear D. This CDR3 is built from 14 residues. Germline V gene lookup returns CDR1 MDHEN and CDR2 SYDVKM. V lost 5 bases and J 5 bases, leaving 12 bases between the germline ends. The CDR3 DNA follows: TGTGCCAGCAGTCTAACAAGGATAAATGAAAAACTGTTTTTT. Translating it yields CASSLTRINEKLFF.

This clonotype was seen many times. This chain joins TRBV7-9 and TRBJ2-7; no reliable D call. Trimming pared 5 bases from V and 3 bases from J, leaving 8 bases between. CDR3 length equals 12 residues. Germline assignment: CDR1 SEHNR and CDR2 FQNEAQ (reference sequence). CDR3 DNA sequence: TGTGCCAGCAGCCCCGACGGCTACGAGCAGTACTTC. Protein product: CASSPDGYEQYF.

The V and J genes are TRBV10-3 and TRBJ2-5, with D possibly being TRBD2 (6 bases). Trimming removed 2 bases from V and 1 base from J, with 11 bases in between. This CDR3 has 15 amino acids. Per germline, CDR1 ENHRY and CDR2 SYGVKD. CDR3 sequence reads: CAISEDRGLQETQYF. The CDR3 bases are TGTGCCATCAGTGAGGACCGGGGACTCCAAGAGACCCAGTACTTC.

This clonotype was seen at least ten times. The genes are TRBV2 and TRBJ1-2; the D is unclear. Germline V gene data show CDR1 as SNHLY and CDR2 as FYNNEI. The CDR3 extends over 13 amino acids. Trimming pared 1 base from V and 9 bases from J, leaving 12 bases between. CDR3 coding DNA: TGTGCCAGCAGTGAAGGAGGAGTACGCAGCTACACCTTC. Translation gives CASSEGGVRSYTF.